A single T cell receptor beta chain is shown here with its context. What it binds is unknown. These data originate in a study of beta chain features in type 1 diabetes. Since all of the isolated RNA was reverse transcribed, expressed TCRB transcripts were what got sequenced. The assay was immunoSEQ multiplex PCR, and TCRdb's table has in-frame clones only and misses some. The sample holds some 640,000 clones; over 12% are singletons and the top ten take 0.035% to 0.045%. Findings and limits, study-wide: TCRB CDR3s from Type 1 diabetes patients were moderately but significantly shorter in all four CD4+ subsets.

Germline assignment: CDR1 SEHNR and CDR2 FQNEAQ (reference sequence). J was trimmed by 12 bases and V by 3 bases; bases with no gene match: 8. The CDR3 is 13 amino acids. Specimen: naive CD4+ T cells from blood. The source is a man younger than 35 with type 1 diabetes. The chain recombines TRBV7-9 with TRBJ1-1, with 9 nucleotides matching TRBD1. The CDR3 region has the DNA TGTGCCAGCAGCTTTTACACAGGGGGCGTATCTTTCTTT. Translation: CASSFYTGGVSFF.